Shown below are 19 T cell receptor beta chains from a single sample sequenced in a study of T cells after yellow fever vaccination. Each CDR3 protein gets one entry after TCRdb re-called the 5' RACE reads with MiXCR. The sample consists of more than 300,000 distinct CDR3 sequences, approximately 4.3% of them appearing once. Sequenced material: PBMCs, taken 15 days after the yellow fever booster vaccination. These receptors were collected from a man aged 18 to 29 who received the YFV17D yellow fever vaccine.

This clonotype was detected many times. The chain employs TRBV7-3 and TRBJ2-7; 8 nucleotides line up with TRBD2. With V trimmed by 5 bases and J by 0 bases, 9 bases remained unmatched. The CDR3 contains 16 residues. CDR1 and CDR2 from the germline V gene are SGHTA and FQGTGA. The CDR3 loop reads CASSRRGGDSSYEQYV. DNA for the CDR3: TGTGCCAGCAGCCGCCGGGGGGGAGATAGCTCCTACGAGCAGTACGTC.

This clonotype was recorded a few times. This sequence joins TRBV6-5 and TRBJ1-5, with D hard to call. Germline V gene sequence: CDR1 MNHEY, CDR2 SVGAGI. The CDR3 runs to 13 residues. Trimming took 2 bases from V and 5 from J, leaving 7 bases between them. CDR3 nucleotides: TGTGCCAGCAGTTACAACAGAGATCAGCCCCAGCATTTT. Residues: CASSYNRDQPQHF.

This clonotype was counted ten times or more. The chain combines TRBV20-1 with TRBJ1-3; no firm D call. The CDR3 runs to 12 residues. In germline, CDR1 is DFQATT, CDR2 SNEGSKA (reference sequence). V dropped 5 bases and J dropped 0 bases, with 5 bases sitting between them. DNA for the CDR3: TGCAGTGCTTTAGACTCTGGAAACACCATATATTTT. Encoded protein: CSALDSGNTIYF.

Ten or more counts support this clonotype. The chain employs TRBV4-1 and TRBJ2-4, with 15 bases aligning to TRBD2. The CDR3 runs to 18 residues. The germline V gene encodes CDR1 MGHRA and CDR2 YSYEKL. The ends lost 4 bases at V and 1 base at J; junction bases unmatched: 5. CDR3 sequence: CASSLGLAGGSAKNIQYF. The CDR3 DNA reads as TGCGCCAGCAGCCTCGGACTAGCGGGGGGGTCGGCCAAAAACATTCAGTACTTC.

This clonotype was counted at least ten times. This CDR3 reads CASSPGPRGFYNEQFF. The CDR3 DNA sequence: TGCGCCAGCAGCCCCGGTCCCCGAGGGTTCTACAATGAGCAGTTCTTC. This rearrangement joins TRBV5-1 to TRBJ2-1, with D maybe TRBD2 (5 bases). The V end lost 4 bases, the J end lost 3 bases, and 17 bases lay between the germline ends. This CDR3 is 16 amino acids long. Germline V gene sequence: CDR1 SGHRS, CDR2 YFSETQ.

This clonotype was seen at least ten times. This chain uses TRBV5-4 with TRBJ1-6, with TRBD1 as a possible D gene (5 bases). This CDR3 comprises 16 residues. V was clipped by 2 bases and J by 5 bases, with 14 bases between them. CDR1 is SGHNT and CDR2 is YYREEE in the germline V gene (reference sequence). The CDR3 loop reads CASSLFGARNNSPLHF. The CDR3 nucleotides are TGTGCCAGCAGCTTATTTGGGGCCCGGAATAATTCACCCCTCCACTTT.

There are many counts of this clonotype. This chain joins TRBV7-2 and TRBJ2-5, with 7 bases aligning to TRBD2. The CDR3 runs 13 residues. The junction had 4 bases not matched to a gene; V was cut back by 6 bases and J by 3 bases. Germline-derived CDR1 and CDR2 are SGHTA and FQGNSA. The CDR3 DNA follows: TGTGCCAGCAGATGGGACTACGAAGAGACCCAGTACTTC. This encodes CASRWDYEETQYF.

This chain connects TRBV23-1 to TRBJ2-3; D is undetermined. TRBV23-1 is classed as an ORF, of uncertain function. This CDR3 region has 14 residues. The V and J ends lost 1 base and 6 bases respectively, with 11 bases between them. The CDR3 bases are TGCGCCAGCAGTCAATATTTTCCCCCCGATACGCAGTATTTT. It translates to CASSQYFPPDTQYF.

In this sample, this clonotype turned up a few times. The V gene is TRBV7-9, the J gene TRBJ2-5, with D maybe TRBD2 (6 bases). The CDR3 runs to 16 residues. Germline V CDR1 and CDR2: SEHNR, FQNEAQ (reference sequence). V gave up 4 bases and J gave up 2 bases, with 17 bases separating them. The CDR3 DNA reads as TGTGCCAGCAGCTCCCCGTCGGGAGTGATTCAAGAGACCCAGTACTTC. This encodes CASSSPSGVIQETQYF.

Only a few counts were recorded for this clonotype. The chain carries TRBV28 and TRBJ1-5; D is uncertain. Germline CDR1 reads MDHEN; CDR2 reads SYDVKM. V was shortened by 5 bases and J by 7 bases, with 9 bases between the two germline ends. The CDR3 totals 12 residues. CDR3 sequence reads: CASSPSLQPQHF. CDR3 in DNA: TGTGCCAGCAGTCCCTCTTTGCAGCCCCAGCATTTT. Using reference TRBV28 and TRBJ1-5 for the parts outside the CDR3, the full variable domain is DVKVTQSSRYLVKRTGEKVFLECVQDMDHENMFWYRQDPGLGLRLIYFSYDVKMKEKGDIPEGYSVSREKKERFSLILESASTNQTSMYLCASSPSLQPQHFGDGTRLSIL.

The rearrangement links TRBV5-1 to TRBJ1-1, with 9 bases matching TRBD1. V lost 3 bases and J lost 4; bases outside the gene matches: 7. The germline V gene encodes CDR1 SGHRS and CDR2 YFSETQ. The CDR3 covers 15 residues. The CDR3 DNA is TGCGCCAGCAGCTCACAGGGGGCTAAGGGCACTGAAGCTTTCTTT. Protein: CASSSQGAKGTEAFF.

This clonotype showed up just a few times. For the CDR3, the DNA is TGTGCCTGGAGTGTTCAGGGCAACTACGAGCAGTACTTC. Encoded protein: CAWSVQGNYEQYF. V usage is TRBV30 and J usage is TRBJ2-7, with a tentative D call TRBD1 (5 bases). V lost 0 bases, J lost 3 bases, and 9 bases lay in between. The CDR3 covers 13 residues. The germline CDR1 and CDR2 sequences are GTSNPN and SVGIG (reference sequence). Together with reference TRBV30 and TRBJ2-7, the CDR3 gives the full variable domain: SQTIHQWPATLVQPVGSPLSLECTVEGTSNPNLYWYRQAAGRGLQLLFYSVGIGQISSEVPQNLSASRPQDRQFILSSKKLLLSDSGFYLCAWSVQGNYEQYFGPGTRLTVT.

This clonotype has at least ten counts. This sequence joins TRBV30 and TRBJ1-1; D ambiguous. CDR1 is GTSNPN and CDR2 is SVGIG in the germline V gene (reference sequence). V was shortened by 5 bases and J by 5 bases, with 12 bases between the two germline ends. The CDR3 sequence is 12 residues long. Written as DNA, the CDR3 is TGTGCCTGGGATGAGGGTCGGACTGAAGCTTTCTTT. This translates into CAWDEGRTEAFF.

The rearrangement joins TRBV12-3 or TRBV12-4 to TRBJ1-4, with D tentatively TRBD1 (5 bases). The CDR3 spans 12 residues. The V and J ends lost 8 bases and 8 bases respectively, with 12 bases between them. The DNA for the CDR3 is TGTGCCAGCCGCCTGGGGGGGGAAAAACTGTTTTTT. It codes for CASRLGGEKLFF.

This clonotype has at least ten counts. J is TRBJ1-5 and V is TRBV10-3; 8 positions match TRBD1. This CDR3 is 15 amino acids long. Germline-derived CDR1 and CDR2 are ENHRY and SYGVKD. The ends lost 2 bases at V and 1 base at J; junction bases unmatched: 1. CDR3 DNA sequence: TGTGCCATCAGTGAGCGACAGGGGAGCAATCAGCCCCAGCATTTT. Its protein is CAISERQGSNQPQHF.

In this sample, this clonotype turned up a few times. This sequence joins TRBV18 and TRBJ2-2; perhaps D is TRBD1 or TRBD2 (5 bases each). Germline V lookup: CDR1 KGHSH, CDR2 LQKENI. V shed 0 bases and J shed 4 bases, with 12 bases lying between them. The CDR3 is 16 amino acids. CDR3 DNA: TGTGCCAGCTCACCACCAAATCGAGGGGTCACCGGGGAGCTGTTTTTT. Residues: CASSPPNRGVTGELFF.

This clonotype has more than one count but fewer than ten. The chain has TRBV20-1 and TRBJ2-7; D gene ambiguous. V lost 0 bases to trimming and J lost 0 bases, with 6 bases between them. The CDR3 is 13 residues long. The germline V gene has CDR1 DFQATT and CDR2 SNEGSKA (reference sequence). The CDR3 spells CSAREASSYEQYV. CDR3 nucleotide sequence: TGCAGTGCTAGAGAGGCTAGCTCCTACGAGCAGTACGTC.

This clonotype was observed a few times. The chain links TRBV27 to TRBJ1-5; weak D call: TRBD1 (6 bases). The CDR3 contains 14 residues. From germline, CDR1 is MNHEY and CDR2 SMNVEV (reference sequence). Trimming removed 4 bases from V and 3 bases from J, with 10 bases in between. This chain's CDR3 is CASSSRGLNQPQHF. DNA of the CDR3: TGTGCCAGCAGTTCCAGGGGCCTCAATCAGCCCCAGCATTTT.

This clonotype came up many times. This chain uses TRBV20-1 with TRBJ2-3; either TRBD1 or TRBD2 may supply D (6 bases each). Germline loops: CDR1 DFQATT, CDR2 SNEGSKA (reference sequence). The CDR3 runs 12 residues. Trimming shortened V by 8 bases and J by 2 bases, and 11 bases separated the two germline ends. Here the CDR3 DNA reads TGCAGTATCTCGGGGGCCACAGATACGCAGTATTTT. Translation: CSISGATDTQYF.